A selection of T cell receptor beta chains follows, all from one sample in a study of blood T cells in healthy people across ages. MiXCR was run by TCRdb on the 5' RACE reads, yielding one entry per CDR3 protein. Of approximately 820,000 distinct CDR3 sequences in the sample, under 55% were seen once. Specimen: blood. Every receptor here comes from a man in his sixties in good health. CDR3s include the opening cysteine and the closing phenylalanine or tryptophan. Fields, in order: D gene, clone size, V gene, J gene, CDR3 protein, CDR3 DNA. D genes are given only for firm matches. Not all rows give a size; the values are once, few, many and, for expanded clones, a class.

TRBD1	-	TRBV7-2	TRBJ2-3	CASSLTRGSTDTQYF	TGTGCCAGCAGCTTGACCAGGGGGAGCACAGATACGCAGTATTTT
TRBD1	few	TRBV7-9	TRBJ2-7	CASSQQAGTGGGEQYF	TGTGCCAGCAGCCAACAAGCCGGGACAGGGGGCGGCGAGCAGTACTTC
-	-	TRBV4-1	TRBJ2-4	CASSQESMTKGIQYF	TGCGCCAGCAGCCAAGAGAGTATGACCAAAGGCATTCAGTACTTC
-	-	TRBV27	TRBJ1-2	CASSAQKIQKSLYGYTF	TGTGCCAGCAGTGCCCAAAAGATCCAGAAAAGCCTCTATGGCTACACCTTC
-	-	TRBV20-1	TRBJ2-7	CSASGRDIENSYEQYF	TGCAGTGCTAGTGGGAGGGACATTGAAAACTCCTACGAGCAGTACTTC
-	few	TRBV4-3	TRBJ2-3	CASSPTLEGTDTQYF	TGCGCCAGCAGCCCTACATTGGAGGGAACAGATACGCAGTATTTT
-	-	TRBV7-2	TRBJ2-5	CASSSDGAQETQYF	TGTGCCAGCAGCTCGGACGGGGCCCAAGAGACCCAGTACTTC
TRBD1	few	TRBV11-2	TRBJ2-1	CASSQSLTGGACNEQFF	TGTGCCAGCAGCCAGAGCCTTACAGGGGGCGCATGTAATGAGCAGTTCTTC
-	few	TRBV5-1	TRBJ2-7	CASSLDTLGVDEQYF	TGCGCCAGCAGCTTGGATACACTCGGTGTAGACGAGCAGTACTTC
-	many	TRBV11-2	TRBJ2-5	CASSLVRMGEQYF	TGTGCCAGCAGCTTAGTGAGGATGGGGGAGCAGTACTTC
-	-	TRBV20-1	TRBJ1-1	CSAREAGNMNTEAFF	TGCAGTGCTAGAGAAGCCGGGAACATGAACACTGAAGCTTTCTTT
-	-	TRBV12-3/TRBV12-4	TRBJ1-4	CASSPGGAEEKLFF	TGTGCCAGCAGCCCCGGGGGGGCAGAGGAAAAACTGTTTTTT
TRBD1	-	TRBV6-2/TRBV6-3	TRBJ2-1	CASSHGQVSEQFF	TGTGCCAGCAGCCACGGACAGGTCTCCGAGCAGTTCTTC
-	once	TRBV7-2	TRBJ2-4	CASSGPDTSPAKNIQYF	TGTGCCAGCAGCGGGCCTGACACCTCTCCAGCCAAAAACATTCAGTACTTC
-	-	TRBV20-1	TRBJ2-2	CSVWDTGTGELFF	TGCAGTGTCTGGGACACTGGGACCGGGGAGCTGTTTTTT
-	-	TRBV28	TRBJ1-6	CASGSGPINSPLHF	TGTGCCAGTGGGTCAGGACCCATTAATTCACCCCTCCACTTT
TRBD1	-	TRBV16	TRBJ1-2	CASSQSDRVNYGYTF	TGTGCCAGCAGCCAATCGGACAGGGTAAACTATGGCTACACCTTC
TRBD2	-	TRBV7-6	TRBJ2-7	CASSSRGLAGDEQYF	TGTGCCAGCAGCTCCCGGGGGCTAGCGGGGGACGAGCAGTACTTC
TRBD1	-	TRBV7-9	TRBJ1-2	CASRPTGTGSGYTF	TGTGCCAGCAGACCCACCGGGACAGGGAGTGGCTACACCTTC
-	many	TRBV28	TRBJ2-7	CASRDNYEQYF	TGCGCCAGCAGGGACAACTACGAGCAGTACTTC
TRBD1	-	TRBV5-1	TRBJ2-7	CASSQPGTGAYEQYF	TGCGCCAGCAGCCAACCCGGGACAGGGGCCTACGAGCAGTACTTC
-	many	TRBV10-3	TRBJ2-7	CAISEERRQYF	TGTGCCATCAGTGAGGAACGACGGCAGTACTTC
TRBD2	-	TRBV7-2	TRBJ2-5	CASSLTPSGLQETQYF	TGTGCCAGCAGCTTAACTCCTAGCGGGCTACAAGAGACCCAGTACTTC
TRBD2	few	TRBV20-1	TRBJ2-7	CSASGAYEQYF	TGCAGTGCCAGCGGGGCCTACGAGCAGTACTTC
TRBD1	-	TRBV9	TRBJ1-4	CASSSGQANEELFF	TGTGCCAGCAGCTCGGGACAGGCAAATGAAGAACTGTTTTTT
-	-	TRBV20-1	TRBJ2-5	CSTMAGAGRLETQYF	TGCAGCACTATGGCGGGGGCAGGGAGGTTGGAGACCCAGTACTTC
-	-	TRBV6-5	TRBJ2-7	CASRSSGRGDSYEQYF	TGTGCCAGCAGATCCTCCGGTAGGGGGGACTCCTACGAGCAGTACTTC
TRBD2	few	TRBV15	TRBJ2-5	CATSRASGVTETQYF	TGTGCCACCAGCAGGGCTAGCGGGGTGACGGAGACCCAGTACTTC
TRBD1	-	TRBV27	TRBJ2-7	CASSPGTGVYNEQYF	TGTGCCAGCAGCCCCGGGACAGGGGTCTACAATGAGCAGTACTTC
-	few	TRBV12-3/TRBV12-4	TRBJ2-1	CASSFGQNEQFF	TGTGCCAGCAGTTTTGGGCAAAATGAGCAGTTCTTC
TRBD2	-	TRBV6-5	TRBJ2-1	CASSYGGLAGVYNEQFF	TGTGCCAGCAGTTACGGGGGACTAGCGGGGGTTTACAATGAGCAGTTCTTC
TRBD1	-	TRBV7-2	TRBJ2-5	CASSLALRGTGGQETQYF	TGTGCCAGCAGCTTAGCCCTTCGAGGGACAGGAGGCCAAGAGACCCAGTACTTC
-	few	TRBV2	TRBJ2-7	CASSDRTIYEQYF	TGTGCCAGCAGTGACCGCACAATCTACGAGCAGTACTTC
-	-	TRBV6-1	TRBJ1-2	CASSEDGGRLGGYTF	TGTGCCAGCAGTGAAGACGGGGGCCGTCTGGGTGGCTACACCTTC
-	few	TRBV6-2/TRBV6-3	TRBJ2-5	CASSYTGQRKETQYF	TGTGCCAGCAGTTACACCGGACAGAGGAAAGAGACCCAGTACTTC
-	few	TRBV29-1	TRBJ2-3	CSVEDGGSTDTQYF	TGCAGCGTTGAAGACGGGGGCTCCACAGATACGCAGTATTTT
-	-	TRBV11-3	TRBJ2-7	CASSLNSALNSYEQYF	TGTGCCAGCAGCTTAAACAGCGCCCTCAACTCCTACGAGCAGTACTTC
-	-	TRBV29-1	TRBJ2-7	CSVHTIGSPYEQYF	TGCAGCGTTCATACCATTGGGTCCCCCTACGAGCAGTACTTC
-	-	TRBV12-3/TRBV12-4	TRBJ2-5	CASSPQGTYGETQYF	TGTGCCAGCAGTCCCCAGGGGACATACGGGGAGACCCAGTACTTC
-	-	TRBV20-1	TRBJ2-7	CSARDQRLVNEQYF	TGCAGTGCTAGAGATCAGAGATTAGTTAACGAGCAGTACTTC
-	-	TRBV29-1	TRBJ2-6	CSERDNPGANVLTF	TGCAGCGAGCGAGACAACCCTGGGGCCAACGTCCTGACTTTC
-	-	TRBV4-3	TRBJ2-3	CASSQEGRGGWDTQYF	TGCGCCAGCAGCCAAGAGGGGCGGGGAGGCTGGGATACGCAGTATTTT
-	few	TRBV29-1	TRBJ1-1	CSVGGGTIPEAFF	TGCAGCGTCGGGGGGGGGACAATTCCTGAAGCTTTCTTT
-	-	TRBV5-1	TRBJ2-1	CASSLLGGSSYNEQFF	TGCGCCAGCAGCTTACTGGGGGGAAGCTCCTACAATGAGCAGTTCTTC
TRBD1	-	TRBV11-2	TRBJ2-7	CASSYRVMGQGAAYEQYF	TGTGCCAGCAGCTACCGGGTGATGGGACAGGGGGCGGCCTACGAGCAGTACTTC
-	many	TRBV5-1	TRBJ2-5	CASSFSEETQYF	TGCGCCAGCAGCTTCTCTGAAGAGACCCAGTACTTC
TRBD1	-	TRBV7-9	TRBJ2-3	CASSRQGRGGTDTQYF	TGTGCCAGCAGCCGACAGGGGCGTGGGGGCACAGATACGCAGTATTTT
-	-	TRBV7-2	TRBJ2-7	CASSPGKEQYF	TGTGCCAGCAGCCCTGGCAAGGAACAGTACTTC
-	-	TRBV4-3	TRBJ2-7	CASSQGGDNEQYF	TGCGCCAGCAGCCAAGGGGGAGACAATGAGCAGTACTTC
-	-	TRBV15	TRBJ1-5	CATSPGRNQPQHF	TGTGCCACCAGCCCGGGACGTAATCAGCCCCAGCATTTT
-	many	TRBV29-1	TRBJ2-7	CSVVGGNSYEQYF	TGCAGCGTTGTAGGGGGGAATTCATACGAGCAGTACTTC
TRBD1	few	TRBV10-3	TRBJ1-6	CAISEDRVGSPLHF	TGTGCCATCAGTGAAGACAGGGTTGGGTCACCCCTCCACTTT
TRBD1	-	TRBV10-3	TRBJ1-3	CAISEQGYSGNTIYF	TGTGCCATCAGTGAACAGGGGTACTCTGGAAACACCATATATTTT
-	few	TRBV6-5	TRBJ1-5	CASSLMNNQPQHF	TGTGCCAGCAGCCTTATGAACAATCAGCCCCAGCATTTT
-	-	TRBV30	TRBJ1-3	CAWTTGNTIYF	TGTGCCTGGACGACAGGAAACACCATATATTTT